What follows is one TCR beta chain and its context. The antigen is not known. Repertoires were generated with immunoSEQ multiplex PCR, while TCRdb's copy carries only in-frame clones and drops some. The repertoire holds about 7,100 clones, with 78% as singletons. The data are from a study of PD-1 blockade in classical Hodgkin lymphoma. The time point: newly diagnosed, previously untreated cHL patient sample. Investigators turned to newly diagnosed, untreated classical Hodgkin lymphoma PBMCs for comparison. General observations from the study: Repertoire difference causes, possibly disease activity or prior therapy, remain undefined. Newly diagnosed patients were reported to start with lower TCR diversity than healthy donors.

This CDR3 region has 16 residues. V dropped 2 bases and J dropped 1; count of bases not matched to a gene: 6. Germline CDR1 SGHNT, CDR2 YYREEE (reference sequence). The TCR comes from a human donor with classical Hodgkin lymphoma. Sequencing used peripheral blood mononuclear cells (PBMCs). The chain employs TRBV5-4 and TRBJ2-1; 7 bases are a match to TRBD2. CDR3 amino acids: CASSFGGERSYNEQFF. The DNA for the CDR3 is TGTGCCAGCAGCTTTGGGGGGGAGAGGTCCTACAATGAGCAGTTCTTC.